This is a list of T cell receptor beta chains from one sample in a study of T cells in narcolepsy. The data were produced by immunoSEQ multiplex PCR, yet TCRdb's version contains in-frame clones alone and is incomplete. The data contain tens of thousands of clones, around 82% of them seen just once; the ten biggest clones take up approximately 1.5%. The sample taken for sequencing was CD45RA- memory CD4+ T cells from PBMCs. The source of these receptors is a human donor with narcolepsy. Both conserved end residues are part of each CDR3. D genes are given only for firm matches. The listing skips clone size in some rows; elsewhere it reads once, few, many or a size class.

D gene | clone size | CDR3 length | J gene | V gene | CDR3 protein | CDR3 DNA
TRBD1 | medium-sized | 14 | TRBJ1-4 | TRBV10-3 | CAISPGQRNEKLFF | TGTGCCATCAGTCCGGGACAGAGGAATGAAAAACTGTTTTTT
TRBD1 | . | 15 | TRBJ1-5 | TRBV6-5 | CASSPTGGSNQPQHF | TGTGCCAGCAGTCCTACAGGGGGTAGCAATCAGCCCCAGCATTTT
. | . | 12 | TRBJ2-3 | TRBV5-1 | CASSLRTDTQYF | TGCGCCAGCAGCTTACGCACAGATACGCAGTATTTT
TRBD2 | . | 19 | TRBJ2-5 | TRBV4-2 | CASSQAGFFAGSGSKTQYF | TGTGCCAGCAGCCAAGCTGGATTTTTCGCGGGAAGCGGGAGTAAGACCCAGTACTTC
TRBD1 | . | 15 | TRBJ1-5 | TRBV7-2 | CASSTDRGANQPQHF | TGTGCCAGCAGCACGGACAGGGGGGCCAATCAGCCCCAGCATTTT
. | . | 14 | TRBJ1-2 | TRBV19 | CASSILQRTGGYTF | TGTGCCAGTAGTATTCTTCAGCGGACCGGTGGCTACACCTTC
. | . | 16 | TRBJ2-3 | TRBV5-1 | CASSLLGPSSTDTQYF | TGCGCCAGCAGCTTGTTGGGTCCCTCTAGCACAGATACGCAGTATTTT
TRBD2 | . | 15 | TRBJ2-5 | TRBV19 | CASSPGTSVGGTQYF | TGTGCCAGTAGTCCCGGGACTAGCGTCGGCGGGACCCAGTACTTC
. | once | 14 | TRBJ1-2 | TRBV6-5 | CASSAWREGYGYTF | TGTGCCAGCAGTGCCTGGAGGGAGGGCTATGGCTACACCTTC
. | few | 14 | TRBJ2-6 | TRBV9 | CASSVSSGANVLTF | TGTGCCAGCAGCGTGAGCTCTGGGGCCAACGTCCTGACTTTC
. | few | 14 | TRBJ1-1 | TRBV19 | CASTLAPVNTEAFF | TGTGCCAGTACCTTGGCGCCAGTGAACACTGAAGCTTTCTTT
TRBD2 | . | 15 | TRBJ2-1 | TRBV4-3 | CASSQLRGGYNEQFF | TGCGCCAGCAGTCAACTCCGGGGGGGCTACAATGAGCAGTTCTTC
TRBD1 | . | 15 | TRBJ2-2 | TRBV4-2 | CASSHEGQDTGELFF | TGTGCCAGCAGCCATGAGGGACAGGACACCGGGGAGCTGTTTTTT
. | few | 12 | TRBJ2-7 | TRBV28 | CASSPQVPEQYF | TGTGCCAGCAGTCCTCAGGTACCCGAGCAGTACTTC
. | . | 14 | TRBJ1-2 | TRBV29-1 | CSVSGAQGNYGYTF | TGCAGCGTGTCCGGTGCCCAGGGCAACTATGGCTACACCTTC
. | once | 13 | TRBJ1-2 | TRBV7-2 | CASSLAGSYGYTF | TGTGCCAGCAGCTTAGCAGGGAGCTATGGCTACACCTTC
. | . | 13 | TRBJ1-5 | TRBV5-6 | CASSFGGDQPQHF | TGTGCCAGCAGCTTTGGGGGGGATCAGCCCCAGCATTTT
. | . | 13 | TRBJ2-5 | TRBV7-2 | CASSLGPKETQYF | TGTGCCAGCAGCTTGGGCCCCAAGGAGACCCAGTACTTC
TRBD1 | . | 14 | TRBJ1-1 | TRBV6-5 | CASRKSGGDTEAFF | TGTGCCAGCAGGAAGTCAGGGGGTGACACTGAAGCTTTCTTT
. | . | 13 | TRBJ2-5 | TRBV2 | CASRLASWETQYF | TGTGCCAGCAGGTTAGCTAGCTGGGAGACCCAGTACTTC
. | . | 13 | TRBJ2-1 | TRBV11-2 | CASSVSGRDEQFF | TGTGCCAGCAGCGTGAGCGGTAGGGATGAGCAGTTCTTC
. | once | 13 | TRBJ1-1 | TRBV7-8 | CASSLRAEGEAFF | TGTGCCAGCAGCTTAAGGGCAGAAGGTGAAGCTTTCTTT
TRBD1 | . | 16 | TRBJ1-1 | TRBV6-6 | CASSYWAGGGNTEAFF | TGTGCCAGCAGTTACTGGGCAGGGGGAGGAAACACTGAAGCTTTCTTT